This T cell receptor beta chain was found in a study of blood T cell repertoires in COVID-19. About the research overall: The United States, Italy and Spain were the sources of the acute and convalescent COVID-19 samples. In each case, the material was cDNA or gDNA derived from T cells, B-cell-depleted T cells, or PBMCs.

The Seattle patients joined while their infection was active and were tracked longitudinally afterward. This clone was seen a handful of times. Per the original methods: Quantification of nucleated cells was approximated via reference gene primer amplification. Profiling relied on immunoSEQ multiplex PCR, and the TCRdb table lists in-frame clones only, not all of them. The V and J calls and clone size come from that table; D and trimming were worked out from the DNA. Of roughly 340,000 clones listed, around 86% were seen once; the top ten hold about 6%. Germline loops: CDR1 LGHNA, CDR2 YNFKEQ. The CDR3 contains 15 residues. The ends lost 1 base at V and 5 bases at J; junction bases unmatched: 6.

The V and J genes are TRBV4-2 and TRBJ1-1; 8 positions match TRBD1. Material: peripheral blood. This receptor was taken from a woman in her 50s with COVID-19, enrolled during active disease. The CDR3 sequence: CASSQGPGGLTEAFF. The CDR3 bases are TGTGCCAGCAGCCAAGGTCCAGGGGGCTTAACTGAAGCTTTCTTT.